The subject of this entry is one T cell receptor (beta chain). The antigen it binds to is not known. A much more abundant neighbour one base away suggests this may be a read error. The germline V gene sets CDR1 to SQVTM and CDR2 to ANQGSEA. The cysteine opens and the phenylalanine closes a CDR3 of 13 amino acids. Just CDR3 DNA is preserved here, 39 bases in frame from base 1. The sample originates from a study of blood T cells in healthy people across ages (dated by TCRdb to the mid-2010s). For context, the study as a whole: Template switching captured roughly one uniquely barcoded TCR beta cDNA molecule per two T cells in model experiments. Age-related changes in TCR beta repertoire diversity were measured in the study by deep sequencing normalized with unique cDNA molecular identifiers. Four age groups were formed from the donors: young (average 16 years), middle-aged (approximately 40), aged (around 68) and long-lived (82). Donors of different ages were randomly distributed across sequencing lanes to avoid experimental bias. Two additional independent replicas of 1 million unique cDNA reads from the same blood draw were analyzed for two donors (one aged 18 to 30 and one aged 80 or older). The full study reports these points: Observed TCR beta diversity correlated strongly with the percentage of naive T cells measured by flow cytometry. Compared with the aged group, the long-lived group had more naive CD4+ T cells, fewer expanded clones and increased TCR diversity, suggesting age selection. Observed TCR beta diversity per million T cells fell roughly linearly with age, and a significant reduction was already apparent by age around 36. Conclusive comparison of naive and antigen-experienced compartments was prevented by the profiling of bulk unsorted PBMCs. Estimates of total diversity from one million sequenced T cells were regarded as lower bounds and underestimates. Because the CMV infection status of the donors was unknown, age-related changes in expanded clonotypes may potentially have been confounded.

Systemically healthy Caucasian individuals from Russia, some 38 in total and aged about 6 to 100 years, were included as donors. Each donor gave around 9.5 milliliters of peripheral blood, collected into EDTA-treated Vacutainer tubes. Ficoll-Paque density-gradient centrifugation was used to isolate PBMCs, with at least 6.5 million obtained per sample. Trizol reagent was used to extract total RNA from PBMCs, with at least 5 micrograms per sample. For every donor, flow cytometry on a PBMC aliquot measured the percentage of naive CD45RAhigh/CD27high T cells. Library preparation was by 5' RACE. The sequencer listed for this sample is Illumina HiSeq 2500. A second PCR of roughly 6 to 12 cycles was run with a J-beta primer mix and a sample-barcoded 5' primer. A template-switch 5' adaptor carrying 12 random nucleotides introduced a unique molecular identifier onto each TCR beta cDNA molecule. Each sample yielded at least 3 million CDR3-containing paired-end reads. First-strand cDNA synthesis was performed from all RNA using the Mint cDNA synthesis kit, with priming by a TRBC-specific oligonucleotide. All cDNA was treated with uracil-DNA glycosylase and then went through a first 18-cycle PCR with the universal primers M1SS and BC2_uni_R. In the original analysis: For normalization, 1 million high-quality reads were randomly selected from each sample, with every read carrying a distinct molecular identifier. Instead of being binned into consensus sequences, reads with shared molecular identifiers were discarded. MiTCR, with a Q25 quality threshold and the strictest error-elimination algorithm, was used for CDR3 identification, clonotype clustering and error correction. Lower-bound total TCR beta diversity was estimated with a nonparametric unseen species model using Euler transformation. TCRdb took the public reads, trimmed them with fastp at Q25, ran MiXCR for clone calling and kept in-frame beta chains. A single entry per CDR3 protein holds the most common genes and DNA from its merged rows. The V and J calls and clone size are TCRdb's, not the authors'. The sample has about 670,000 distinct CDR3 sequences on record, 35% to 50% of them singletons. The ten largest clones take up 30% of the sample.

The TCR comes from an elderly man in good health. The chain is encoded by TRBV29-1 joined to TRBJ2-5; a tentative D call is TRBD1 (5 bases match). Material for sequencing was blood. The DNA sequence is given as TGCGGCGCCCAGGGCACCTTAGGGGAGACCCAGTACTTC. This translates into CGAQGTLGETQYF.